Listed below are T cell receptor beta chains from one sample, sequenced in a study of cytomegalovirus exposure and HLA in healthy donors. Some clones are missing from TCRdb's copy, which holds only in-frame ones; the method was immunoSEQ multiplex PCR. This sample has about 130,000 clones, with 65% to 90% found just once. The sample was PBMCs. The receptors originated from a woman younger than 35 in good health and CMV-seropositive. Each CDR3 is given with its conserved first and last residue. Each record gives: CDR3 length, V gene, D gene, clone size, J gene, CDR3 protein, CDR3 DNA. The D gene is left open where the match is weak. The listing skips clone size in some rows; elsewhere it reads once, few, many or a size class.

14	TRBV11-2	TRBD1	.	TRBJ2-5	CASSPQTGIETQYF	TGTGCCAGCAGCCCTCAGACAGGGATAGAGACCCAGTACTTC
13	TRBV2	TRBD2	.	TRBJ2-1	CASKWEGSNEQFF	TGTGCCAGCAAATGGGAGGGATCCAATGAGCAGTTCTTC
14	TRBV2	.	.	TRBJ2-1	CASSEQGSYNEQFF	TGTGCCAGCAGTGAACAGGGCTCCTACAATGAGCAGTTCTTC
13	TRBV6-1	TRBD1	.	TRBJ2-7	CATTGTDLGEQYF	TGTGCCACCACCGGGACAGACTTGGGCGAGCAGTACTTC
15	TRBV19	TRBD1	.	TRBJ2-5	CASSIATDRGETQYF	TGTGCCAGTAGTATAGCCACGGACAGGGGAGAGACCCAGTACTTC
17	TRBV10-1	.	.	TRBJ2-5	CASSEAKGAVGQETQYF	TGCGCCAGCAGTGAGGCGAAAGGGGCCGTAGGCCAAGAGACCCAGTACTTC
17	TRBV9	TRBD1	.	TRBJ2-7	CASSVTRDRSTTYEQYF	TGTGCCAGCAGCGTCACACGGGACAGGTCCACCACCTACGAGCAGTACTTC
15	TRBV25-1	.	few	TRBJ2-2	CASSEHRTNTGELFF	TGTGCCAGCAGTGAACACAGGACGAACACCGGGGAGCTGTTTTTT
16	TRBV7-2	TRBD1	.	TRBJ1-2	CASSLGGQGAGYGYTF	TGTGCCAGCAGTCTGGGGGGACAGGGGGCGGGCTATGGCTACACCTTC
16	TRBV6-5	.	.	TRBJ1-6	CASSYAESSYNSPLHF	TGTGCCAGCAGTTACGCGGAGAGCTCCTATAATTCACCCCTCCACTTT
14	TRBV29-1	.	.	TRBJ2-4	CSVERLGIKNIQYF	TGCAGCGTTGAACGACTAGGAATCAAAAACATTCAGTACTTC
13	TRBV10-1	.	.	TRBJ1-1	CASSQTGGVEAFF	TGCGCCAGCAGCCAGACGGGGGGTGTTGAAGCTTTCTTT
16	TRBV28	TRBD2	.	TRBJ2-7	CASSPRGGVLSYEQYF	TGTGCCAGCAGTCCACGGGGAGGGGTCCTCTCCTACGAGCAGTACTTC
14	TRBV27	TRBD1	.	TRBJ2-7	CASSRQGTSYEQYF	TGTGCCAGCAGTCGACAGGGGACCTCCTACGAGCAGTACTTC
15	TRBV28	.	once	TRBJ2-7	CASSSVQGQSYEQYF	TGTGCCAGCAGTTCAGTCCAGGGGCAATCCTACGAGCAGTACTTC
15	TRBV7-2	TRBD2	.	TRBJ2-2	CASSLGGGVPGELFF	TGTGCCAGCAGCTTAGGCGGGGGGGTTCCCGGGGAGCTGTTTTTT
14	TRBV6-1	.	.	TRBJ1-6	CASSERPGNSPLHF	TGTGCCAGCAGTGAAAGGCCAGGTAATTCACCCCTCCACTTT
14	TRBV5-6	.	.	TRBJ2-3	CASSRTAFEDTQYF	TGTGCCAGCAGTCGGACAGCCTTCGAAGATACGCAGTATTTT
14	TRBV27	.	.	TRBJ1-1	CASSLAGMNTEAFF	TGTGCCAGCAGTTTGGCAGGGATGAACACTGAAGCTTTCTTT
16	TRBV5-1	TRBD2	once	TRBJ2-5	CASSLSSGGVSETQYF	TGCGCCAGCAGCTTATCTAGCGGGGGGGTATCAGAGACCCAGTACTTC
15	TRBV19	TRBD1	.	TRBJ1-1	CASKPGTGLNTEAFF	TGTGCCAGTAAACCGGGGACAGGACTGAACACTGAAGCTTTCTTT
17	TRBV10-3	TRBD1	.	TRBJ1-1	CAISEYRDSFMNTEAFF	TGTGCCATCAGTGAGTACCGGGACAGTTTCATGAACACTGAAGCTTTCTTT
15	TRBV9	.	few	TRBJ2-7	CASSVDDGALYEQYF	TGTGCCAGCAGCGTAGATGACGGAGCCCTCTACGAGCAGTACTTC
14	TRBV19	TRBD2	few	TRBJ2-1	CASSIGGGGHEQFF	TGTGCCAGTAGTATAGGGGGCGGGGGGCATGAGCAGTTCTTC
13	TRBV11-3	.	.	TRBJ2-5	CASSQGLGETQYF	TGTGCCAGCAGCCAGGGTCTGGGGGAGACCCAGTACTTC
13	TRBV6-1	TRBD1	.	TRBJ1-5	CASSEDRGQPQHF	TGTGCCAGCAGTGAAGACAGGGGTCAGCCCCAGCATTTT